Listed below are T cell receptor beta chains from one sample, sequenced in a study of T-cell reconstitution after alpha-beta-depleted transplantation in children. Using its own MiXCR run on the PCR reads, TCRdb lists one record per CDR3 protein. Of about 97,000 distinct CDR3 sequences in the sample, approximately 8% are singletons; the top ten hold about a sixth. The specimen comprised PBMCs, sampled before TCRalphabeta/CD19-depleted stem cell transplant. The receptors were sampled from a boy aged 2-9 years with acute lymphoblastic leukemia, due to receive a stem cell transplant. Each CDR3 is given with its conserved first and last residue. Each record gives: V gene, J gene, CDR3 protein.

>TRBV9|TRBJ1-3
CASSSSSYTIYF
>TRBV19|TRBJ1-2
CASMDGYGYTF
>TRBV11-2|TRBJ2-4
CASSLDRLVRAKNIQYF
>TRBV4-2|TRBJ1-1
CASSPRTGGVFVLGEAFF
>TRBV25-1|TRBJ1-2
CASTEEGREGYTF
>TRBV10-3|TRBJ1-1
CAIKSTGPEAFF
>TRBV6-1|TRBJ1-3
CASSELAEGNTIYF
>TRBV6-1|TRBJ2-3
CASSEILSGGADTQYF
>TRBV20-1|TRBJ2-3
CSAKGLAGGWGQYF
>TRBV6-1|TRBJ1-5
CASSAQGHFSQPQHF
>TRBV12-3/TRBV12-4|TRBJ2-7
CASSLGTGREDEQYF
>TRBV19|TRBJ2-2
CASSPSFPNTGELFF
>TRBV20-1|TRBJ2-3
CSAEGPAGATDTQYF
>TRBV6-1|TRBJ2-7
CASSMPGQGYEQYF
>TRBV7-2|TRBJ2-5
CASSPQGGRPQETQYF
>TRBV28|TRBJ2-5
CASSYGDRGETQYF
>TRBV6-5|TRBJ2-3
CASTDSGTQYF
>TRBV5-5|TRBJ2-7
CASSLAPGQGSDEQYF
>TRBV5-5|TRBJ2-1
CASSPAAGGSREQFF
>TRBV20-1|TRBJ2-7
CSARVGLSYEQYF
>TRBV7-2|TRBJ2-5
CASSLRGEETQYF
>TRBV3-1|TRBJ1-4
CASSQGGQGDEKLFF